This entry describes one T cell receptor beta chain. Patients in Seattle were enrolled during active infection, then followed longitudinally. These data originate in a study of blood T cell repertoires in COVID-19. About the research overall: From the United States, Italy and Spain came samples of acute and convalescent COVID-19. PBMCs, B-cell-depleted T cells, or T cells provided the cDNA or gDNA that made up the material.

The CDR3 is 15 amino acids. Trimming took off 2 bases at V and 5 bases at J, with 15 bases between the two ends. CDR1 is MNHEY and CDR2 is SMNVEV in the germline V gene (reference sequence). How the authors handled the data: For nucleated cells, counts were estimated from reference gene primer amplification. The protocol was immunoSEQ multiplex PCR, while the TCRdb copy is restricted to in-frame clones and leaves out a portion. The DNA gave D and trimming, while V, J and clone size come from that table. The sample holds some 150,000 clones, 80% to 85% seen once. The clonotype originates from a woman in her 70s with COVID-19, enrolled during active disease. The sequenced material came from peripheral blood. V usage is TRBV27 and J usage is TRBJ1-1; the D gene is possibly TRBD1 (5 bases). The CDR3 here is CASSLRSEGDTEAFF. The CDR3 region has the DNA TGTGCCAGCAGTTTACGATCCGAAGGGGATACTGAAGCTTTCTTT.